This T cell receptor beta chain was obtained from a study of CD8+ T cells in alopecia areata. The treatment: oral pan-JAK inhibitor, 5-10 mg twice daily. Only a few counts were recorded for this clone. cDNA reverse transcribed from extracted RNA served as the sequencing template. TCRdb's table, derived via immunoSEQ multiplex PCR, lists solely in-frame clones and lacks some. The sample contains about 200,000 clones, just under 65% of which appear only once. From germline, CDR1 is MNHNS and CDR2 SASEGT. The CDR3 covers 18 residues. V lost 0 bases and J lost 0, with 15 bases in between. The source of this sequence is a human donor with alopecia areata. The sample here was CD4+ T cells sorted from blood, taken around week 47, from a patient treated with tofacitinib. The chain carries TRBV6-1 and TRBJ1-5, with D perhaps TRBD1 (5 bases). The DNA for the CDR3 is TGTGCCAGCAGTGAAGCGATCTGGGGCGGTTATAGCAATCAGCCCCAGCATTTT. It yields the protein CASSEAIWGGYSNQPQHF.